This T cell receptor beta chain was profiled in a study of T cells in women clearing cervical HPV infection. Study observations and caveats: Unknown T-cell numbers per sample may underlie the richness differences.

Concerning this clone itself: Its antigen is undetermined. Read sequence stops 3 residues before the CDR3 end, and the germline J gene provides the missing end.

Assay used: immunoSEQ multiplex PCR; TCRdb lists only in-frame clones, some missing. The sample table sets out under 30,000 clones. V was cut by 8 bases and J by 4 bases, with 10 bases left in between. The CDR3 is 12 residues long. The germline V gene has CDR1 SNHLY and CDR2 FYNNEI. Input material: blood buffy coat. The V gene is TRBV2, the J gene TRBJ2-3; TRBD2 might be the D (5 bases). This clonotype originated in a woman between 18 and 75 years old with a cervical HPV16 infection that either progressed to CIN3+ or cleared (not recorded which). CDR3 sequence reads: CASQRGSDTQYF. CDR3 DNA, as far as it was read: TGTGCCAGCCAACGAGGGTCAGATACG.